A selection of T cell receptor beta chains follows, all from one sample in a study of blood T cell repertoires in COVID-19. Data came from immunoSEQ multiplex PCR; TCRdb stores just in-frame clones and leaves some out. The table includes more than 300,000 clones, 91% detected once. The sample taken for sequencing was peripheral blood. The receptor set was obtained from a woman between 18 and 30 years old who had recovered from COVID-19. CDR3s include the opening cysteine and the closing phenylalanine or tryptophan. The D gene is left open where the match is weak. Only part of the rows carry a size: once, few, many, or a class if the clone is expanded.

v_call	clone_size	j_call	cdr3_length	d_call	cdr3_nt	cdr3_aa
TRBV9	-	TRBJ1-1	13	-	TGTGCCAGCAGTGGGGGCAGTCTCAGTGAAGCTTTCTTT	CASSGGSLSEAFF
TRBV6-5	-	TRBJ2-6	15	-	TGTGCCAGCAGTAAACAGGTCTCTGGGGCCAACGTCCTGACTTTC	CASSKQVSGANVLTF
TRBV28	-	TRBJ2-1	11	TRBD2	TGTGCCAGCAGTTTAGGGCTAGCGGCATTCTTC	CASSLGLAAFF
TRBV10-2	-	TRBJ2-5	12	-	TGCGCCAGCAGGGCCCCTGGTGGGACCCAGTACTTC	CASRAPGGTQYF
TRBV10-1	-	TRBJ1-1	14	-	TGCGCCAGCAGTGACTGGGGACACGACACTGAAGCTTTCTTT	CASSDWGHDTEAFF
TRBV7-9	-	TRBJ2-1	14	TRBD1	TGTGCCAGCAGCCGACAGGGGCGGTTCAATGAGCAGTTCTTC	CASSRQGRFNEQFF
TRBV30	-	TRBJ2-2	14	-	TGTGCCTGGAGTGCCAACCGACAGACCGGGGAGCTGTTTTTT	CAWSANRQTGELFF
TRBV7-9	-	TRBJ1-2	11	-	TGTGCCAGCAGAAGGGAGTACGGCTACACCTTC	CASRREYGYTF
TRBV24-1	-	TRBJ2-5	14	TRBD1	TGTGCCACCAGTGACTTGGACAGGGAGGAGACCCAGTACTTC	CATSDLDREETQYF
TRBV4-3	-	TRBJ1-2	16	-	TGCGCCAGCAGCCAAGATACGCAGGGCTCGGGTCATGGCTACACCTTC	CASSQDTQGSGHGYTF
TRBV27	-	TRBJ1-1	14	-	TGTGCCAGCAGTTGGCGACAAATGAACACTGAAGCTTTCTTT	CASSWRQMNTEAFF
TRBV4-3	-	TRBJ1-1	15	TRBD1	TGCGCCAGCAGCCGAGGGACAGGGGTTCAGACTGAAGCTTTCTTT	CASSRGTGVQTEAFF
TRBV19	-	TRBJ2-5	15	-	TGTGCCAGTAGTAACGTCGGCGGGACCCAAGAGACCCAGTACTTC	CASSNVGGTQETQYF
TRBV4-3	-	TRBJ1-2	15	-	TGCGCCAGCAGCCCCTCGGACAGTTTTAGTCTTGGCTACACCTTC	CASSPSDSFSLGYTF
TRBV5-6	once	TRBJ2-1	13	-	TGTGCCAGCAGCCCAGCTTGGGCCAATGAGCAGTTCTTC	CASSPAWANEQFF
TRBV6-2/TRBV6-3	-	TRBJ1-2	14	TRBD1	TGTGCCAGCAGTACACGGACAGGGGCCTATGGCTACACCTTC	CASSTRTGAYGYTF
TRBV5-5	once	TRBJ2-2	15	TRBD2	TGTGCCAGCAGCTTGGCGACCGGGAGGGCCGGGGAGCTGTTTTTT	CASSLATGRAGELFF
TRBV18	-	TRBJ2-2	15	TRBD2	TGTGCCAGCTCACGACTAGCAGTTAACACCGGGGAGCTGTTTTTT	CASSRLAVNTGELFF
TRBV5-4	-	TRBJ1-1	14	-	TGTGCCAGCAGTTCCCGGGTTGACCCTGCGAGGGCTTTCTTT	CASSSRVDPARAFF
TRBV18	-	TRBJ1-1	15	-	TGTGCCAGCTCACCCGAGAGGGTCTTGGGCACTGAAGCTTTCTTT	CASSPERVLGTEAFF
TRBV11-2	few	TRBJ2-5	14	-	TGTGCCAGCAGCGCCAGTAATCACCAAGAGACCCAGTACTTC	CASSASNHQETQYF
TRBV29-1	few	TRBJ1-1	13	-	TGCAGCGTTGAGCTCACTAGGTTAACTGAAGCTTTCTTT	CSVELTRLTEAFF
TRBV6-6	-	TRBJ1-4	15	-	TGTGCCAGCAGTTACGAGGGGGAGGGGGATGAAAAACTGTTTTTT	CASSYEGEGDEKLFF
TRBV6-6	-	TRBJ2-3	15	-	TGTGCCAGCCGTACAGGGGGAGGGTACACAGATACGCAGTATTTT	CASRTGGGYTDTQYF
TRBV6-6	once	TRBJ1-5	13	TRBD1	TGTGCCAGCAGTCCGGACAGGGACGGCCCCCAGCATTTT	CASSPDRDGPQHF
TRBV6-2/TRBV6-3	-	TRBJ2-5	16	TRBD2	TGTGCCAGCAGTTCGGGACTAGCGGGAGAATGGGAGACCCAGTACTTC	CASSSGLAGEWETQYF
TRBV18	-	TRBJ2-3	17	-	TGTGCTAGCTCACCAAAGCGGGCCTACAGCAGCACAGATACGCAGTATTTT	CASSPKRAYSSTDTQYF
TRBV11-3	-	TRBJ2-2	17	TRBD2	TGTGCCAGCAGCTCTGCTAGCGGGAGGGCCGGCATGGGGGAGCTGTTTTTT	CASSSASGRAGMGELFF
TRBV7-2	-	TRBJ2-3	15	TRBD2	TGTGCCAGCAGCTTAGGAGCGGGAGTTTCAGATACGCAGTATTTT	CASSLGAGVSDTQYF
TRBV29-1	-	TRBJ1-1	14	-	TGCAGCGTTGTTGGTGAACATATGAACACTGAAGCTTTCTTT	CSVVGEHMNTEAFF
TRBV15	-	TRBJ2-2	16	-	TGTGCCACCAGCAGAGAGGTGGGGGGGGCGACCGGGGAGCTGTTTTTT	CATSREVGGATGELFF
TRBV20-1	-	TRBJ1-4	8	-	TGCAGTGCGGAGGGACTGTTTTTT	CSAEGLFF
TRBV6-2/TRBV6-3	-	TRBJ2-2	16	-	TGTGCCAGCAGTAGGCTCGGGTTGACGAACACCGGGGAGCTGTTTTTT	CASSRLGLTNTGELFF
TRBV11-2	-	TRBJ2-5	16	-	TGTGCCAGCAGCTTTTACCCGGGACTTAGGCAAGAGACCCAGTACTTC	CASSFYPGLRQETQYF
TRBV3-1/TRBV3-2	-	TRBJ2-1	12	-	TGTGCCAGCAGCCTCGGGTACAATGAGCAGTTCTTC	CASSLGYNEQFF
TRBV3-1/TRBV3-2	-	TRBJ2-5	14	TRBD2	TGTGCCAGCCGGAGGGTAGCGGGAGTGGAGACCCAGTACTTC	CASRRVAGVETQYF
TRBV3-1/TRBV3-2	-	TRBJ1-4	14	-	TGTGCCAGCAGCCCGACATCAACTAATGAAAAACTGTTTTTT	CASSPTSTNEKLFF
TRBV30	-	TRBJ1-1	13	TRBD1	TGTGCCTGGAGTGTCAGGACAGGGTTCGAAGCTTTCTTT	CAWSVRTGFEAFF
TRBV5-1	-	TRBJ2-4	14	TRBD2	TGCGCCAGCAGCTCGGCCTCAGCGGGAGACATTCAGTACTTC	CASSSASAGDIQYF
TRBV30	-	TRBJ1-5	13	TRBD1	TGTGCCTGGGCCCGGACAGGGGGGCAGCCCCAGCATTTT	CAWARTGGQPQHF
TRBV7-8	-	TRBJ2-4	16	-	TGTGCCAGCAGCAGAGCCCCAAGGGAGGCCAAAAACATTCAGTACTTC	CASSRAPREAKNIQYF
TRBV7-9	-	TRBJ1-2	12	TRBD1	TGTGCCAGCAGTACAGGGGCCTATGGCTACACCTTC	CASSTGAYGYTF
TRBV27	-	TRBJ1-5	14	TRBD1	TGTGCCAGCAGGGAGGGGGCGGGCAATCAGCCCCAGCATTTT	CASREGAGNQPQHF
TRBV5-1	-	TRBJ2-1	16	-	TGCGCCAGCAGCCTTTACAGGGCCACAGTGGACAATGAGCAGTTCTTC	CASSLYRATVDNEQFF
TRBV5-4	-	TRBJ2-2	16	TRBD2	TGTGCCAGCAGCTTGATTGCGGGAGTTCAACCCGGGGAGCTGTTTTTT	CASSLIAGVQPGELFF
TRBV9	-	TRBJ2-1	19	TRBD1	TGTGCCAGCAGCAAAGGTAGGGGACAGGGGGATCAGACCTACAATGAGCAGTTCTTC	CASSKGRGQGDQTYNEQFF
TRBV5-6	-	TRBJ1-4	13	-	TGTGCCAGCAGCTTGGCCAAACGGAACAGACTGTTTTTT	CASSLAKRNRLFF
TRBV4-3	-	TRBJ2-2	17	TRBD1	TGCGCCAGCAGCCAAGTTATAGCCAGGGGGCGGACCGGGGAGCTGTTTTTT	CASSQVIARGRTGELFF
TRBV27	-	TRBJ1-2	17	TRBD1	TGTGCCAGCAGCTCAACCCGCCGGACAGGGGGATTCTATGGCTACACCTTC	CASSSTRRTGGFYGYTF
TRBV7-2	-	TRBJ2-1	15	-	TGTGCCAGCAGCCCATTATTGAGTTCCCACAATGAGCAGTTCTTC	CASSPLLSSHNEQFF